Listed below are T cell receptor beta chains from one sample, sequenced in a study of Ad26.COV2.S vaccination and SARS-CoV-2 variants. Method: immunoSEQ multiplex PCR; TCRdb's copy keeps in-frame clones and lacks some. The table shows some 45,000 clones, with about 83% occurring only once. This specimen consisted of peripheral blood, obtained after recovery from COVID-19. The receptors were sampled from a human donor who had recovered from COVID-19. CDR3s include the opening cysteine and the closing phenylalanine or tryptophan. D genes are given only for firm matches. Expanded clones get a size class; other rows say once, few or many, or leave the size out.

D gene: -
J gene: TRBJ1-1
V gene: TRBV19
clone size: -
CDR3 DNA: TGTGCCAGTAGTATAGGGATCCTTGGGGGTGAAGCTTTCTTT
CDR3 protein: CASSIGILGGEAFF

D gene: -
J gene: TRBJ2-1
V gene: TRBV5-1
clone size: -
CDR3 DNA: TGCGCCAGCAGCCCGCGCGCCACCTCCGACTACAATGAGCAGTTCTTC
CDR3 protein: CASSPRATSDYNEQFF

D gene: TRBD1
J gene: TRBJ1-2
V gene: TRBV5-1
clone size: -
CDR3 DNA: TGCGCCAGCAGCTCCGGACAGGGGTCTGGCTACACCTTC
CDR3 protein: CASSSGQGSGYTF

D gene: -
J gene: TRBJ1-1
V gene: TRBV29-1
clone size: -
CDR3 DNA: TGCAGCGCCGGACAGTTGAACACTGAAGCTTTCTTT
CDR3 protein: CSAGQLNTEAFF

D gene: TRBD2
J gene: TRBJ2-4
V gene: TRBV11-2
clone size: few
CDR3 DNA: TGTGCCAGCAGCTTAGGACGGGGGAGGGCCGTCGGAGCCAAAAACATTCAGTACTTC
CDR3 protein: CASSLGRGRAVGAKNIQYF

D gene: -
J gene: TRBJ1-2
V gene: TRBV5-4
clone size: many
CDR3 DNA: TGTGCCAGCCGGGGGGGGGACCTCTCTAACTATGGCTACACCTTC
CDR3 protein: CASRGGDLSNYGYTF

D gene: TRBD1
J gene: TRBJ1-2
V gene: TRBV12-3/TRBV12-4
clone size: -
CDR3 DNA: TGTGCCAGCAGTTTGGGACAGCTCTATGGCTACACCTTC
CDR3 protein: CASSLGQLYGYTF

D gene: -
J gene: TRBJ2-1
V gene: TRBV5-1
clone size: -
CDR3 DNA: TGCGCCAGCAGCTGGGGGGGGGAAGGGGGGAAAAATGAGCAGTTCTTC
CDR3 protein: CASSWGGEGGKNEQFF

D gene: TRBD2
J gene: TRBJ2-3
V gene: TRBV3-1/TRBV3-2
clone size: -
CDR3 DNA: TGTGCCAGCAGCCTCGGGGGGGCAACAGATACGCAGTATTTT
CDR3 protein: CASSLGGATDTQYF

D gene: -
J gene: TRBJ1-1
V gene: TRBV9
clone size: -
CDR3 DNA: TGTGCCAGCAGTGAGGGAGGGAACACTGAAGCTTTCTTT
CDR3 protein: CASSEGGNTEAFF

D gene: TRBD2
J gene: TRBJ2-5
V gene: TRBV6-1
clone size: -
CDR3 DNA: TGTGCCAGCAGTGTTATGACTAGCGGGAGACAAGAGACCCAGTACTTC
CDR3 protein: CASSVMTSGRQETQYF

D gene: TRBD2
J gene: TRBJ2-7
V gene: TRBV5-1
clone size: -
CDR3 DNA: TGCGCCAGCAGCCCCCCTAGCGGGAGGTACGAGCAGTACTTC
CDR3 protein: CASSPPSGRYEQYF

D gene: -
J gene: TRBJ1-2
V gene: TRBV6-1
clone size: few
CDR3 DNA: TGTGCCAGCAGTGACCCTCTGTGGGCAGCCAACTATGGCTACACCTTC
CDR3 protein: CASSDPLWAANYGYTF

D gene: TRBD2
J gene: TRBJ2-1
V gene: TRBV7-8
clone size: -
CDR3 DNA: TGTGCCAGCAGCTCGCCTGGGAAGCGGGAGGGCCATGAGCAGTTCTTC
CDR3 protein: CASSSPGKREGHEQFF

D gene: TRBD2
J gene: TRBJ2-2
V gene: TRBV2
clone size: -
CDR3 DNA: TGTGCCAGCTCGACTAGCGGGGACTCCACCGGGGAGCTGTTTTTT
CDR3 protein: CASSTSGDSTGELFF

D gene: -
J gene: TRBJ1-1
V gene: TRBV12-3/TRBV12-4
clone size: once
CDR3 DNA: TGTGCCAGCAGTATATCCGGGACACCTGAAGCTTTCTTT
CDR3 protein: CASSISGTPEAFF

D gene: TRBD1
J gene: TRBJ1-5
V gene: TRBV12-5
clone size: -
CDR3 DNA: TGTGCTAGTGGTTTGGGAACCACAGGGGTTGGCTATCAGCCCCAGCATTTT
CDR3 protein: CASGLGTTGVGYQPQHF

D gene: -
J gene: TRBJ1-1
V gene: TRBV28
clone size: -
CDR3 DNA: TGTGCCAGCAGTTTACCCCCAGGAGACATGAACACTGAAGCTTTCTTT
CDR3 protein: CASSLPPGDMNTEAFF

D gene: -
J gene: TRBJ2-1
V gene: TRBV10-3
clone size: -
CDR3 DNA: TGTGCCAGCCGGGCCACCGGCCAGCAGTTCTTC
CDR3 protein: CASRATGQQFF

D gene: TRBD1
J gene: TRBJ1-4
V gene: TRBV18
clone size: -
CDR3 DNA: TGTGCCAGCTCTCTACAGGGGGCGCCCCCTCCAACTAATGAAAAACTGTTTTTT
CDR3 protein: CASSLQGAPPPTNEKLFF

D gene: -
J gene: TRBJ1-4
V gene: TRBV5-1
clone size: -
CDR3 DNA: TGCGCCAGCAGCTTGTCAGCTACTAATGAAAAACTGTTTTTT
CDR3 protein: CASSLSATNEKLFF

D gene: -
J gene: TRBJ2-3
V gene: TRBV9
clone size: few
CDR3 DNA: TGTGCCAGCAGCGTGGCTGGGGGGGCGACTAGCACAGATACGCAGTATTTT
CDR3 protein: CASSVAGGATSTDTQYF

D gene: -
J gene: TRBJ1-1
V gene: TRBV25-1
clone size: -
CDR3 DNA: TGTGCCAGCAGTGACCCCGGGACCGGGAACACTGAAGCTTTCTTT
CDR3 protein: CASSDPGTGNTEAFF

D gene: TRBD1
J gene: TRBJ1-1
V gene: TRBV29-1
clone size: -
CDR3 DNA: TGCAGCGTTGAGGGAAGGGGGACAGGGGGCATTGAAGCTTTCTTT
CDR3 protein: CSVEGRGTGGIEAFF

D gene: -
J gene: TRBJ1-5
V gene: TRBV30
clone size: -
CDR3 DNA: TGTGCCTGGATGGTCGATGGCCAGCCCCAGCATTTT
CDR3 protein: CAWMVDGQPQHF

D gene: TRBD1
J gene: TRBJ2-3
V gene: TRBV11-2
clone size: -
CDR3 DNA: TGTGCCAGCAGCTTGGACAGGGGCACAGATACGCAGTATTTT
CDR3 protein: CASSLDRGTDTQYF

D gene: TRBD2
J gene: TRBJ2-1
V gene: TRBV6-1
clone size: -
CDR3 DNA: TGTGCCAGCAGTGAATTGGGACTAGCGGGGAGCTACAATGAGCAGTTCTTC
CDR3 protein: CASSELGLAGSYNEQFF

D gene: TRBD1
J gene: TRBJ2-3
V gene: TRBV10-3
clone size: few
CDR3 DNA: TGTGCCGGGGCCGGTTCGGACAGGAACACAGATACGCAGTATTTT
CDR3 protein: CAGAGSDRNTDTQYF

D gene: -
J gene: TRBJ2-3
V gene: TRBV20-1
clone size: -
CDR3 DNA: TGCAGTGCAAGTGACCCCGCAGATACGCAGTATTTT
CDR3 protein: CSASDPADTQYF

D gene: TRBD1
J gene: TRBJ2-1
V gene: TRBV24-1
clone size: -
CDR3 DNA: TGTGCCACCAGCGCCCGGGACAGCTCCTACAATGAGCAGTTCTTC
CDR3 protein: CATSARDSSYNEQFF

D gene: TRBD2
J gene: TRBJ2-7
V gene: TRBV30
clone size: -
CDR3 DNA: TGTGCCTGGAGTCGTCTAGCGGGAGTGAGCTACGAGCAGTACTTC
CDR3 protein: CAWSRLAGVSYEQYF

D gene: -
J gene: TRBJ2-5
V gene: TRBV28
clone size: -
CDR3 DNA: TGTGCCAGCAGCTCCGGACTGACCCCGTACCAAGAGACCCAGTACTTC
CDR3 protein: CASSSGLTPYQETQYF

D gene: TRBD2
J gene: TRBJ2-3
V gene: TRBV29-1
clone size: -
CDR3 DNA: TGCAGCGTCGAGCGGGGGGCTACAGATACGCAGTATTTT
CDR3 protein: CSVERGATDTQYF

D gene: -
J gene: TRBJ2-7
V gene: TRBV5-1
clone size: -
CDR3 DNA: TGCGCCAGCAGCTTGCAGGGACCCCCGGACGAGCAGTACTTC
CDR3 protein: CASSLQGPPDEQYF

D gene: -
J gene: TRBJ1-2
V gene: TRBV5-1
clone size: few
CDR3 DNA: TGCGCCAGCAGCTTGGGGACAGCTAACTATGGCTACACCTTC
CDR3 protein: CASSLGTANYGYTF

D gene: TRBD1
J gene: TRBJ1-2
V gene: TRBV30
clone size: -
CDR3 DNA: TGTGCCTGGAGTGTAGGAGCAGGGGGTTATGGCTACACCTTC
CDR3 protein: CAWSVGAGGYGYTF

D gene: TRBD1
J gene: TRBJ1-1
V gene: TRBV18
clone size: -
CDR3 DNA: TGTGCCAGCTCACCCCGGACAGGGCTAAACACTGAAGCTTTCTTT
CDR3 protein: CASSPRTGLNTEAFF

D gene: TRBD1
J gene: TRBJ1-1
V gene: TRBV6-5
clone size: -
CDR3 DNA: TGTGCCAGCGATGACCATTACAGGGGGAACACTGAAGCTTTCTTT
CDR3 protein: CASDDHYRGNTEAFF

D gene: TRBD1
J gene: TRBJ1-3
V gene: TRBV29-1
clone size: -
CDR3 DNA: TGCAGCGTCTCGGACAGGGCTGGAAACACCATATATTTT
CDR3 protein: CSVSDRAGNTIYF